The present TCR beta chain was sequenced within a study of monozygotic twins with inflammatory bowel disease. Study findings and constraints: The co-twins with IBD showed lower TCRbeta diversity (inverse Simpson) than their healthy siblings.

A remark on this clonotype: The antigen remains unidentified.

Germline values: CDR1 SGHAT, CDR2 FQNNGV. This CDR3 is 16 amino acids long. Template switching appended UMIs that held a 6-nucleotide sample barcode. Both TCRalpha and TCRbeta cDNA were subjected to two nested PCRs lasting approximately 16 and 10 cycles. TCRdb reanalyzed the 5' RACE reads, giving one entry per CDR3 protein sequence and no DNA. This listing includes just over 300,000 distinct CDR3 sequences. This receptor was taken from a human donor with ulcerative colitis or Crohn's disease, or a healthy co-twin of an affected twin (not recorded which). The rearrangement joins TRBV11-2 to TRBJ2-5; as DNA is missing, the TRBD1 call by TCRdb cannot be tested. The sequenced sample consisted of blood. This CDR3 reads CASSLGPTSSAQTQYF.